This TCR beta chain stems from a study of shared clonotypes between healthy human individuals. The healthy adult donors were HIV-negative and reported no recent acute infections or vaccinations. The investigators split CD4+ cells into a CD45RA+ naive subset and a CD45RA-negative memory subset. V was pared by 3 bases and J by 3 bases, with 8 bases between. This CDR3 comprises 13 residues. Germline V lookup: CDR1 MNHEY, CDR2 SVGAGI. General study findings and limits: Inspection by rarefaction showed sorted-subset sequencing to be incomplete despite large depth. Lower generation probabilities were found for non-shared clonotypes than for those shared by all four donors.

With regard to this clone: Its matching antigen is unknown.

Here immunoSEQ multiplex PCR was the method, and the copy in TCRdb shows in-frame clones only, minus some. The repertoire holds just under 350,000 clones, with 70% to 75% as singletons. The chain combines TRBV6-5 with TRBJ1-2, with D possibly being TRBD1 (6 bases). Specimen: memory CD4+ T cells sorted from blood. Described subset: CD45RA-negative fraction. The receptor's source is a man younger than 40 in good health. In DNA form, the CDR3 reads TGTGCCAGCAGTTATGGGGGCCACTATGGCTACACCTTC. Its translation: CASSYGGHYGYTF.